These 27 T cell receptor beta chains originate from one sample sequenced in a study of blood T cell repertoires in COVID-19. Repertoires were generated with immunoSEQ multiplex PCR, while TCRdb's copy carries only in-frame clones and drops some. This sample has about 24,000 clones; 86% occur once, and the top ten carry about 5.2%. The sequenced sample consisted of peripheral blood. The receptor set was obtained from a man aged 50 or older with active COVID-19.

V gene TRBV9 combines with J gene TRBJ2-1; a possible D gene is TRBD1 (5 bases). The length of the CDR3 is 18 residues. The germline V gene encodes CDR1 SGDLS and CDR2 YYNGEE. With 2 bases removed from V and 2 bases from J, the gap between germline ends came to 20 bases. CDR3 coding DNA: TGTGCCAGCAGCGTCGAAGGGGCGAAGACGGTCCCCTACAATGAGCAGTTCTTC. It yields the protein CASSVEGAKTVPYNEQFF.

The rearrangement uses TRBV18 and TRBJ1-2; no firm D call. CDR3 size: 12 residues. Germline V gene lookup returns CDR1 KGHSH and CDR2 LQKENI. V was shortened by 5 bases and J by 1 base, with 5 bases between the two germline ends. As DNA, the CDR3 is TGTGCCAGCTCAAACAGTAACTATGGCTACACCTTC. It yields the protein CASSNSNYGYTF.

V usage is TRBV6-1 and J usage is TRBJ1-1, with 10 bases lining up with TRBD1. Germline assignment: CDR1 MNHNS and CDR2 SASEGT. The CDR3 runs to 15 residues. V dropped 1 base and J dropped 12; count of bases not matched to a gene: 11. CDR3 sequence reads: CASSEVSGQGEETFF. CDR3 nucleotides: TGTGCCAGCAGTGAAGTTTCAGGACAGGGGGAGGAAACTTTCTTT.

The chain has TRBV19 and TRBJ2-2, with 9 bases that match TRBD1. With 6 bases clipped from V and 7 bases from J, the junction kept 6 bases outside the gene matches. CDR3 length: 14 amino acids. Germline assignment: CDR1 LNHDA and CDR2 SQIVND (reference sequence). The CDR3 loop reads CASRNRGRGGELFF. The CDR3 DNA sequence: TGTGCCAGTAGGAACAGGGGGCGCGGCGGGGAGCTGTTTTTT. Together with reference TRBV19 and TRBJ2-2, the CDR3 gives the full variable domain: DGGITQSPKYLFRKEGQNVTLSCEQNLNHDAMYWYRQDPGQGLRLIYYSQIVNDFQKGDIAEGYSVSREKKESFPLTVTSAQKNPTAFYLCASRNRGRGGELFFGEGSRLTVL.

The rearrangement joins TRBV3-1 (or the pseudogene TRBV3-2) to TRBJ2-7, with 10 bases aligning to TRBD2. Looked up from germline, CDR1 is LGHDT and CDR2 is YNNKEL (reference sequence). J was trimmed by 3 bases and V by 4 bases; bases with no gene match: 6. This CDR3 has 15 amino acids. The CDR3 region has the DNA TGTGCCAGCAGCCTCGGACTAGCGGTTTTCTACGAGCAGTACTTC. Protein: CASSLGLAVFYEQYF.

The DNA for the CDR3 is TGTGCCAGCTCAAAACAGGGGGTGAACACTGAAGCTTTCTTT. Protein: CASSKQGVNTEAFF. V and J are TRBV18 and TRBJ1-1, with 8 bases fitting TRBD1. Unmatched junction bases numbered 2, after V lost 5 bases and J lost 0 bases. CDR3 length: 14 residues. Germline loops: CDR1 KGHSH, CDR2 LQKENI.

As concerns this clone: Other DNA sequences from this sample encode an identical CDR3 as well. V and J are TRBV7-2 and TRBJ2-3; no firm D call. The CDR3 is made up of 11 amino acids. Between the trimmed V and J ends, which lost 5 bases and 2 bases, there was a span of 2 bases. Germline loops: CDR1 SGHTA, CDR2 FQGNSA. CDR3 DNA sequence: TGTGCCAGCAGCCTCACAGATACGCAGTATTTT. Amino acid sequence: CASSLTDTQYF.

This clone came up a few times. V and J are TRBV7-9 and TRBJ1-6; TRBD1 agrees at 11 bases. V shed 5 bases, J shed 7 bases, and the junction held 10 bases outside the gene matches. The CDR3 is 17 amino acids. Looked up from germline, CDR1 is SEHNR and CDR2 is FQNEAQ (reference sequence). This CDR3 is CASSSWTGGRFNSPLHF. The CDR3 nucleotides read TGTGCCAGCAGCAGCTGGACAGGGGGCCGCTTCAATTCACCCCTCCACTTT. The full variable domain, rest sourced from reference TRBV7-9 and TRBJ1-6, is DTGVSQNPRHKITKRGQNVTFRCDPISEHNRLYWYRQTLGQGPEFLTYFQNEAQLEKSRLLSDRFSAERPKGSFSTLEIQRTEQGDSAMYLCASSSWTGGRFNSPLHFGNGTRLTVT.

CDR3 bases: TGTGCCACCAGTGCAGAAGGCGGGACCTACAATGAGCAGTTCTTC. Translated, it gives CATSAEGGTYNEQFF. The V call is TRBV24-1, the J call TRBJ2-1; possibly TRBD2 for D (6 bases). With 5 bases removed from V and 2 bases from J, the gap between germline ends came to 12 bases. Per germline, CDR1 KGHDR and CDR2 SFDVKD. This CDR3 is built from 15 residues.

The J gene is TRBJ2-5, the V gene TRBV7-9; tentative D call: TRBD2 (5 bases). The CDR3 is 13 amino acids. The ends were cut back, 6 bases at V and 4 bases at J, with 12 bases in the middle. CDR1 is SEHNR, CDR2 FQNEAQ, per germline (reference sequence). CDR3 sequence: CASRGEGSETQYF. Here the CDR3 DNA reads TGTGCCAGCAGGGGTGAGGGTTCAGAGACCCAGTACTTC.

CDR3 bases: TGTGCCAGTAAAGGGGTCTATAATTCACCCCTCCACTTT. This encodes CASKGVYNSPLHF. The chain uses TRBV19 and TRBJ1-6; TRBD1 is a possible D gene (5 bases). Germline loops: CDR1 LNHDA, CDR2 SQIVND (reference sequence). The length of the CDR3 is 13 residues. The V end was cut by 7 bases, the J end by 3 bases, with 7 bases between.

DNA of the CDR3: TGTGCCAGCAGCTTAGGAGTTTTCAACTCGTACAATGAGCAGTTCTTC. This sequence encodes CASSLGVFNSYNEQFF. The J gene is TRBJ2-1, the V gene TRBV7-8; the D is unclear. CDR1 and CDR2 (germline): SGHVS, FQNEAQ. The CDR3 spans 16 residues. Trimming took 1 base from V and 4 from J, leaving 14 bases between them.

The rearrangement joins TRBV19 to TRBJ1-2; D gene ambiguous. In germline, CDR1 is LNHDA, CDR2 SQIVND (reference sequence). V lost 5 bases and J 0 bases, leaving 7 bases between the germline ends. CDR3 length: 13 residues. The CDR3, as DNA: TGTGCCAGTAGTTTGACTGCTAACTATGGCTACACCTTC. Translating it yields CASSLTANYGYTF.

This sequence joins TRBV6-5 and TRBJ2-5; 7 positions agree with TRBD2. This CDR3 contains 14 residues. Germline-derived CDR1 and CDR2 are MNHEY and SVGAGI. Trimming took 5 bases from V and 4 from J; bases not matched to a gene: 7. The DNA of the CDR3 is TGTGCCAGCAGTCGGGGTTGGGGGGGAGAGACCCAGTACTTC. This codes for CASSRGWGGETQYF.

The chain uses TRBV29-1 and TRBJ2-3; 9 nucleotides align to TRBD2. Germline-derived CDR1 and CDR2 are SQVTM and ANQGSEA. The J segment lost 2 bases and the V segment lost 7 bases, leaving 16 bases of the junction unmatched. This CDR3 is 17 amino acids long. In nucleotides, the CDR3 is TGCAGCGCTTGGGTTAGGGGGGAGCGGGGGGACACAGATACGCAGTATTTT. Translation: CSAWVRGERGDTDTQYF.

The chain has TRBV5-1 and TRBJ2-7; 11 bases agree with TRBD1. The ends lost 5 bases at V and 7 bases at J; junction bases unmatched: 8. Per germline, CDR1 SGHRS and CDR2 YFSETQ. The CDR3 consists of 14 residues. This CDR3 is CASRDGTGGQEQYF. The CDR3 DNA follows: TGCGCCAGCAGAGATGGGACAGGGGGTCAGGAGCAGTACTTC.

This clone has more than one count but fewer than ten. This chain's CDR3 is CASSPRQGRMNTEAFF. Written as DNA, the CDR3 is TGTGCCAGCAGCCCCCGACAGGGCCGGATGAACACTGAAGCTTTCTTT. J is TRBJ1-1 and V is TRBV9, with 7 bases matching TRBD1. J lost 0 bases, V lost 4 bases, and 9 bases had no gene match. The V gene's germline CDR1 is SGDLS and CDR2 YYNGEE. The CDR3 has 16 residues.

The rearrangement joins TRBV4-3 to TRBJ2-3; TRBD1 is a possible D gene (6 bases). Between the trimmed V and J ends, which lost 4 bases and 3 bases, there was a span of 14 bases. The CDR3 extends over 15 amino acids. The germline V gene has CDR1 LGHNA and CDR2 YSLEER. CDR3 sequence (DNA): TGCGCCAGCAGCCGCGCCGAGGGGGAGACAGATACGCAGTATTTT. Protein sequence: CASSRAEGETDTQYF.

This chain connects TRBV7-9 to TRBJ1-2; 7 nucleotides align to TRBD1. Germline V gene sequence: CDR1 SEHNR, CDR2 FQNEAQ (reference sequence). The CDR3 totals 13 residues. Trimming removed 6 bases from V and 6 bases from J; junction bases left unmatched: 7. CDR3 sequence (DNA): TGTGCCAGCAGAGAGGTGACAGGGAATGGCTACACCTTC. Protein: CASREVTGNGYTF.

J is TRBJ2-5 and V is TRBV13; no definite D call. This CDR3 region has 12 residues. In germline, CDR1 is PRHDT, CDR2 FYEKMQ (reference sequence). V lost 7 bases, J lost 2 bases, and 8 bases lay in between. Here the CDR3 reads CASNRLQETQYF. In nucleotides, the CDR3 is TGTGCCAGCAATAGACTTCAAGAGACCCAGTACTTC.

This clone was observed once. The V call is TRBV12-3 or TRBV12-4, the J call TRBJ1-2, with D hard to call. The CDR3 runs to 13 residues. V lost 3 bases and J 2 bases, leaving 7 bases between the germline ends. CDR3 residues: CASSFAGNYGYTF. The CDR3 nucleotides read TGTGCCAGCAGTTTTGCAGGCAACTATGGCTACACCTTC.

J is TRBJ1-1 and V is TRBV10-3; TRBD1 aligns across 11 bases. Trimming cost V 11 bases and J 3 bases; bases outside gene matches: 5. From germline, CDR1 is ENHRY and CDR2 SYGVKD. The CDR3 length is 13 residues. The CDR3: CASRTGGYTEAFF. The CDR3 DNA reads as TGTGCCTCGCGGACAGGGGGCTACACTGAAGCTTTCTTT.

J is TRBJ1-5 and V is TRBV9; D is unclear. CDR3 length: 14 residues. The ends were cut back, 1 base at V and 6 bases at J, with 11 bases in the middle. From germline, CDR1 is SGDLS and CDR2 YYNGEE. The CDR3 loop is CASSVSGRGQPQHF. The CDR3 nucleotides are TGTGCCAGCAGCGTATCGGGTAGAGGTCAGCCCCAGCATTTT.

The chain has TRBV19 and TRBJ2-1, with D unresolved. This CDR3 contains 16 residues. The germline V gene encodes CDR1 LNHDA and CDR2 SQIVND (reference sequence). Between the trimmed V and J ends, which lost 4 bases and 4 bases, there was a span of 17 bases. The CDR3 bases are TGTGCCAGTAGTAGTATTTCCCGAGGTGGATACAATGAGCAGTTCTTC. This translates into CASSSISRGGYNEQFF.

The chain employs TRBV20-1 and TRBJ2-3; 15 bases align to TRBD2. Trimming at V came to 3 bases and at J to 4 bases, leaving 5 bases not matched to a gene. This CDR3 comprises 16 residues. Per germline, CDR1 DFQATT and CDR2 SNEGSKA (reference sequence). The CDR3 spells CSASGTSGRLADTQYF. In DNA, the CDR3 is TGCAGTGCTAGTGGGACTAGCGGGAGGCTCGCAGATACGCAGTATTTT.

CDR3: CASKLTGSPEAFF. CDR3 sequence (DNA): TGTGCCAGCAAACTGACAGGGAGCCCTGAAGCTTTCTTT. The V call is TRBV12-3 or TRBV12-4, the J call TRBJ1-1, with 7 bases identical to TRBD1. This CDR3 spans 13 amino acids. The V and J ends lost 7 bases and 6 bases, in that order; junction bases with no gene match: 8.

The gene calls are TRBV5-1 and TRBJ2-7; weak D call: TRBD2 (6 bases). Trimming took off 0 bases at V and 3 bases at J, with 10 bases between the two ends. CDR1 and CDR2 (germline): SGHRS, YFSETQ. CDR3 size: 14 residues. This CDR3 reads CASSLGTTNYEQYF. The DNA for the CDR3 is TGCGCCAGCAGCTTGGGGACTACCAACTACGAGCAGTACTTC.